This T cell receptor (beta chain) was captured in a study of naive and memory T cell subsets. Study-wide results and caveats: Naive and memory repertoire findings lacked a ground truth for validation.

V lost 3 bases, J lost 5 bases, and 14 bases stayed unmatched. The CDR3 extends over 19 amino acids. Looked up from germline, CDR1 is MNHNS and CDR2 is SASEGT. The beta constant-region primer was an equimolar mix of two oligonucleotides covering TRBC1 and TRBC2. Nested alpha and beta constant-region primers with the SP2 primer drove four PCR rounds on ligated cDNA. MiXCR, run by TCRdb on the UMI-ligation and nested PCR reads, gives a single entry per CDR3 protein. The data hold under 150,000 distinct CDR3 sequences, with approximately 17% observed a single time. There are a few counts of this clonotype. Antigen specificity is unknown.

This rearrangement joins TRBV6-1 to TRBJ2-1; TRBD2 aligns across 12 bases. Sequencing was carried out using naive CD4+ T cells from blood. This sequence was found in a human donor in good health. This CDR3 reads CASSDPTRLAGAAHNEQFF. CDR3 DNA sequence: TGTGCCAGCAGTGACCCCACCAGACTAGCGGGAGCGGCACACAATGAGCAGTTCTTC.